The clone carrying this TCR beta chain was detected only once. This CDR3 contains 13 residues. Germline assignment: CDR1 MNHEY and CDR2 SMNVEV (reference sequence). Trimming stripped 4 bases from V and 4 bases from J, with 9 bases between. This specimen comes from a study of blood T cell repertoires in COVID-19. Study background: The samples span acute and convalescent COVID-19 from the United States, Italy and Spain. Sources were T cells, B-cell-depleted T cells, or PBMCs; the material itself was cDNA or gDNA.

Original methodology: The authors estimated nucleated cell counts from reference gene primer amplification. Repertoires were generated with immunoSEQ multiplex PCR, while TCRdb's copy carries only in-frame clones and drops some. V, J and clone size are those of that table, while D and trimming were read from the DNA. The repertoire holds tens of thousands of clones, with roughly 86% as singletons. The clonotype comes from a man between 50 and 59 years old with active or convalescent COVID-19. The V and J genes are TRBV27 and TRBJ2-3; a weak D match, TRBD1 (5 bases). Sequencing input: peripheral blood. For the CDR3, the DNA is TGTGCCAGCAGTTGGACACCCCCAGATACGCAGTATTTT. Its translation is CASSWTPPDTQYF.